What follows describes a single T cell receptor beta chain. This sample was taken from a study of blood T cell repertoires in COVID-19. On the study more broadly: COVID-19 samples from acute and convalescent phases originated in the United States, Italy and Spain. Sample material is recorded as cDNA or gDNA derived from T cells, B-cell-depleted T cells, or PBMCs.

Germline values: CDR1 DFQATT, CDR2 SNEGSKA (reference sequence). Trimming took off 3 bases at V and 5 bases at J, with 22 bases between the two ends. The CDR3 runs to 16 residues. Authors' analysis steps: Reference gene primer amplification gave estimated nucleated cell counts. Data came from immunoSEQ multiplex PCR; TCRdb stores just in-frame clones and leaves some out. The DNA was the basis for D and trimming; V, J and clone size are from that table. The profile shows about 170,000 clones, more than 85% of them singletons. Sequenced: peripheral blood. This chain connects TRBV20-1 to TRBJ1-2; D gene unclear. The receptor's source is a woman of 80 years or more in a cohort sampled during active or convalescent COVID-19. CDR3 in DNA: TGCAGTGCTAGTCGGGCCGGGGTTGTATACACGTATGGCTACACCTTC. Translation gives CSASRAGVVYTYGYTF.